These T cell receptor beta chains were read from a single sample in a study of molecular identifiers for immune sequencing clone quantification. TCRdb fed the PCR reads into MiXCR, producing one record per CDR3 protein. In the table there are 550,000 to 750,000 distinct CDR3 sequences, about 20% of which are singletons. The sequenced sample was naive CD8+ T cells from blood, with Jurkat cell RNA spiked in. The source is a human donor in good health. Some libraries in this study had Jurkat cell RNA spiked in. The CDR3 runs from the conserved cysteine through the conserved F or W. The order of the fields is D gene, V gene, J gene, clone size, CDR3 DNA, CDR3 protein. The D gene is left open where the match is weak. Some rows mark clone size as missing; the rest say once, few, many or name a class of expanded clone.

>NA|TRBV20-1|TRBJ1-5|many
TGCAGTGCTAGTGAACAGGAGGATAGCAATCAGCCCCAGCATTTT
CSASEQEDSNQPQHF
>TRBD1|TRBV5-5|TRBJ1-1|many
TGTGCCAGCAGCTTGCCGGACAGGGTGAACACTGAAGCTTTCTTT
CASSLPDRVNTEAFF
>NA|TRBV12-3/TRBV12-4|TRBJ2-2|NA
TGTGCCAGCAGTTTATCCGGTTTTGGCACCGGGGAGCTGGTTTTT
CASSLSGFGTGELVF
>NA|TRBV2|TRBJ2-3|NA
TGTGCCAGCAGTGAATCGCGCGGGCGACCCACAGATACGCAGTATTTT
CASSESRGRPTDTQYF
>NA|TRBV2|TRBJ2-2|NA
TGTGCCAGCAGTGATATCGGGGTCACCGGGGAGCTGTTTTTT
CASSDIGVTGELFF
>TRBD1|TRBV7-8|TRBJ2-7|many
TGTGCCAGCAGCTTAGAGGGACAACAGGGGGCTTTCCACGAGCAGTACTTC
CASSLEGQQGAFHEQYF
>NA|TRBV27|TRBJ2-7|many
TGTGCCAGCAGTTCTACTAGTTCCGAGCAGTACTTC
CASSSTSSEQYF
>TRBD2|TRBV4-2|TRBJ2-7|few
TGTGCCAGCAGCCATCTAACCGGGACTAGCGGGACCTACGAGCAGTACTTC
CASSHLTGTSGTYEQYF
>TRBD1|TRBV9|TRBJ1-3|NA
TGTGCCAGCAGCCTCGGGACAGGGGGTTTCTCTGGAAACACCATATATTTT
CASSLGTGGFSGNTIYF
>TRBD2|TRBV12-3/TRBV12-4|TRBJ2-3|NA
TGTGCCAGCAGTTTTGGGCGGGGGGACACAGATACGCAGTATTTT
CASSFGRGDTDTQYF
>NA|TRBV7-9|TRBJ1-1|many
TGTGCCAGCAGCGGAAGGGACAAGGCGGGCACTGAAGCTTTCTTT
CASSGRDKAGTEAFF
>NA|TRBV4-3|TRBJ1-4|many
TGCGCCAGCAGCCAAGATCGTCTGGCAGGAGCCACTAATGAAAAACTGTTTTTT
CASSQDRLAGATNEKLFF
>TRBD2|TRBV9|TRBJ2-3|many
TGTGCCAGCAGCGCTCTTAGCGGGAGCGCTATCACAGATACGCAGTATTTT
CASSALSGSAITDTQYF
>TRBD1|TRBV4-1|TRBJ2-7|NA
TGCGCCAGCAGCCCTGGGAGCGCCACAGGGGCCCACGAGCAGTACTTC
CASSPGSATGAHEQYF
>NA|TRBV7-9|TRBJ2-3|few
TGTGCCAGCAGCCCATCGTGGGGGTCGGATACGCAGTATTTT
CASSPSWGSDTQYF
>NA|TRBV29-1|TRBJ2-6|many
TGCAGCGCCACCGACAGCTCTGGGGCCAACGTCCTGACTTTC
CSATDSSGANVLTF
>NA|TRBV7-9|TRBJ1-1|many
TGTGCCAGCAGTTTAGTAGAGGGGATCAGCACTGAAGCTTTCTTT
CASSLVEGISTEAFF
>NA|TRBV3-2|TRBJ1-4|few
TGTGCCAGCAGCCAAGGCCCCGGGACACAAACTAATGAAAAACTGTTTTTT
CASSQGPGTQTNEKLFF
>NA|TRBV19|TRBJ2-7|many
TGTGCCAGTAGTATTGATGTCGGAAGCTACGAGCAGTACTTC
CASSIDVGSYEQYF
>TRBD2|TRBV5-8|TRBJ2-3|many
TGTGCCAGCAGCTTGATTGATGCGGGGGGTTTCGATACGCAGTATTTT
CASSLIDAGGFDTQYF
>TRBD1|TRBV19|TRBJ2-7|many
TGTGCCAGTAGTATGGGACAGGGGGTTTACGAGCAGTACTTC
CASSMGQGVYEQYF
>TRBD2|TRBV2|TRBJ2-4|many
TGTGCCAGCAGTGAACTCCGGACTAGCGGGGACCCCTTAGCCAAAAACATTCAGTACTTC
CASSELRTSGDPLAKNIQYF
>TRBD1|TRBV2|TRBJ2-3|many
TGTGCCAGCAGTCCCGGGACAGGGATGGATACGCAGTATTTT
CASSPGTGMDTQYF